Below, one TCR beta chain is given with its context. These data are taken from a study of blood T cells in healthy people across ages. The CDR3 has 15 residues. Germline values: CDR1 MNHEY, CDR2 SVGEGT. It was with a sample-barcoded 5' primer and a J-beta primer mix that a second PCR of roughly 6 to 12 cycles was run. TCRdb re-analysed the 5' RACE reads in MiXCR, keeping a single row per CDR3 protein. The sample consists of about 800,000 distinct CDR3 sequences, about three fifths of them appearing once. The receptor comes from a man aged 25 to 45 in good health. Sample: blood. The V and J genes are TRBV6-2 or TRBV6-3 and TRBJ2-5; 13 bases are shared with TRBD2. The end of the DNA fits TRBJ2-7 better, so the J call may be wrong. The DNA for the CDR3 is TGTGCCAGCAGTCGGACTAGCGGGAGAAAGTACGAGCAGTACTTC. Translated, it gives CASSRTSGRKYEQYF.